The T cell receptor (beta chain) under discussion was sequenced for a study of tumor and adjacent non-tumor tissue in lung cancer. Notes on this clonotype: At one boundary the junction diverges from the germline segment, which might be a read error.

A modified ARM-PCR protocol with three rounds of nested PCR amplified TCRbeta. TCRdb reprocessed the multiplex PCR reads with MiXCR, giving one entry per CDR3 protein. Of approximately 100,000 distinct CDR3 sequences listed, about 65% are singletons. The template was RNA from unsorted bulk tissue. The normal lung tissue was taken more than 3 cm from the tumor edge. The CDR3 covers 12 residues. Germline assignment: CDR1 SGHNT and CDR2 YYREEE (reference sequence). The V gene is TRBV5-4, the J gene TRBJ2-1; D gene uncertain. The clonotype originates from a man in his 60s with non-small cell lung cancer. Sequences were obtained from distant non-tumor lung tissue. This CDR3 is CASSLGDNEHSF. CDR3 nucleotide sequence: TGTGCCAGCAGCTTGGGTGACAATGAGCATTCCTTC.